The next 30 T cell receptor beta chains were all read from a single sample in a study of tumor and adjacent non-tumor tissue in lung cancer. This sample's RNA came from whole unsorted tissue. More than 3 cm separated this lung sample from the edge of the tumor. The library came from three nested PCR rounds adapted from ARM-PCR protocols. Each CDR3 protein gets one entry after TCRdb re-called the multiplex PCR reads with MiXCR. This table holds some 68,000 distinct CDR3 sequences, around 82% found once. Material for sequencing was distant non-tumor lung tissue. These receptor sequences come from a man aged 55-75 years with non-small cell lung cancer.

This clonotype was observed a few times. This may stem from a read error, because a much larger clone lies one nucleotide away. The CDR3 DNA is TGCAGTGCTAGAGAGAAGCGGGAGAACTCCTACGAGCAGTACTTC. It translates to CSAREKRENSYEQYF. The chain couples TRBV20-1 to TRBJ2-7, with 8 bases matching TRBD2. CDR3 size: 15 residues. The J segment lost 0 bases and the V segment lost 0 bases, leaving 4 bases of the junction unmatched. The germline CDR1 and CDR2 sequences are DFQATT and SNEGSKA (reference sequence).

This chain connects TRBV12-3 or TRBV12-4 to TRBJ2-2, with a tentative D call TRBD2 (6 bases). Trimming pared 4 bases from V and 6 bases from J, leaving 15 bases between. This CDR3 spans 15 amino acids. The CDR3 coding sequence is TGTGCCAGCAGTTCCACCCACGGGAGATCCGGGGAGCTGTTTTTT. Translated: CASSSTHGRSGELFF.

The rearrangement links TRBV7-8 to TRBJ2-1, with D possibly being TRBD2 (7 bases). CDR3 length: 17 residues. Germline loops: CDR1 SGHVS, CDR2 FQNEAQ. V lost 1 base and J 7 bases, leaving 20 bases between the germline ends. The CDR3 sequence is CASSLVTLGGGGNEQFF. CDR3 sequence (DNA): TGTGCCAGCAGCTTAGTCACTCTAGGGGGAGGGGGGAATGAGCAGTTCTTC.

Only one count was recorded for this clonotype. One end of the junction does not line up with germline, which may come from a read error. V usage is TRBV29-1 and J usage is TRBJ2-7, with 9 bases matching TRBD2. Germline-derived CDR1 and CDR2 are SQVTM and ANQGSEA. CDR3 length equals 14 residues. The CDR3 region has the DNA TGTAGCGTGAGGAGTAGCGGGAGTCGAGGCGAGCAGTACTTC. Protein: CSVRSSGSRGEQYF.

Remarks on this clonotype: It may be a read error: a sequence one base away is much more abundant. J is TRBJ2-2 and V is TRBV7-8; D not resolved. This CDR3 is built from 16 residues. Germline CDR1 SGHVS, CDR2 FQNEAQ. This chain's CDR3 is CVSSPKERLLTGELFF. CDR3 DNA: TGTGTCAGCAGCCCTAAGGAGAGGCTGTTGACCGGGGAGCTGTTTTTT.

Note on this clonotype: A read error is likely, as this CDR3 ends without the conserved phenylalanine or tryptophan. The chain joins TRBV5-5 to TRBJ2-3; D is possibly TRBD2 (5 bases). The CDR3 runs 15 residues. Per the germline V gene, CDR1 is SGHKS and CDR2 is YYEKEE (reference sequence). The CDR3 nucleotides read TGTGCAAGCAGCCGGTGGGGAGAGCAGCCAGATACGCAGTATTCT. This gives the protein CASSRWGEQPDTQYS.

Worth noting for this clonotype: Compared with germline, one end of the junction differs, possibly owing to a read error. The rearrangement uses TRBV6-6 and TRBJ2-7, with no clear D. Germline V CDR1 and CDR2: MNHNY, SVGAGI (reference sequence). The CDR3 loop spans 15 amino acids. CDR3 sequence: CTSSYLQPNSYEQYF. CDR3 bases: TGTACCAGCAGTTACCTTCAGCCTAATTCCTACGAGCAATACTTC.

A word on this clonotype: A much larger clone differs from this one at a single base, so this may be a read error. This rearrangement joins TRBV20-1 to TRBJ2-1; 7 nucleotides align to TRBD2. V was clipped by 6 bases and J by 4 bases; unmatched bases: 9. Germline CDR1 is DFQATT and CDR2 is SNEGSKA (reference sequence). There are 14 residues in the CDR3. CDR3 region: CSATGTIRYNEQFF. CDR3 in DNA: TGCAGTGCAACCGGGACTATCCGATACAATGAGCAGTTCTTC.

A word on this clonotype: At one boundary the junction diverges from the germline segment, which might be a read error. The V call is TRBV29-1, the J call TRBJ2-1; tentative D call: TRBD2 (5 bases). Germline loops: CDR1 SQVTM, CDR2 ANQGSEA. CDR3 size: 13 residues. This CDR3 is CRVAEGLSNERFF. The CDR3 region has the DNA TGCAGGGTTGCAGAGGGCCTCAGCAATGAGCGATTCTTC.

This chain joins TRBV6-6 and TRBJ1-2; no clear D. This CDR3 spans 16 amino acids. Germline values: CDR1 MNHNY, CDR2 SVGAGI (reference sequence). Deletions cut 5 bases from V and 6 bases from J, with 22 bases between. In DNA, the CDR3 is TGTGCCAGCAGTCGCCTATCCCTGTTGACGATTGATGGCTACACCTTC. Residues: CASSRLSLLTIDGYTF.

The rearrangement uses TRBV28 and TRBJ1-2, with TRBD1 as a possible D gene (5 bases). V was shortened by 7 bases and J by 5 bases, with 17 bases between the two germline ends. This CDR3 is 14 amino acids long. Per germline, CDR1 MDHEN and CDR2 SYDVKM. The chain's CDR3 is CASIPGGRFYGYTF. CDR3 nucleotide sequence: TGTGCCAGCATCCCCGGGGGGAGGTTTTATGGCTACACCTTC.

On this clonotype: Germline is not matched at one junction end, which may reflect a read error. V usage is TRBV28 and J usage is TRBJ2-7; D unclear. Germline V gene sequence: CDR1 MDHEN, CDR2 SYDVKM. The CDR3 has 13 amino acids. This chain's CDR3 is CASSPWGVNEQYF. DNA for the CDR3: TGTGCTAGCAGTCCCTGGGGTGTCAACGAGCAGTACTTC.

Concerning this clonotype: This may arise from a read error, as a much more abundant clone is one base away. This chain joins TRBV7-9 and TRBJ2-5, with 8 positions matching TRBD1. CDR1 is SEHNR, CDR2 FQNEAQ, per germline (reference sequence). The CDR3 extends over 15 amino acids. The trim removed 0 bases at V and 4 bases at J, leaving 4 bases unmatched. The CDR3 is CASSLAQGARETQYF. In DNA, the CDR3 is TGTGCCAGCAGCTTAGCGCAGGGGGCCAGAGAGACCCAGTACTTC.

About this clonotype itself: The conserved phenylalanine or tryptophan normally closing the CDR3 is absent here, so this likely arose from a read error. The DNA is omitted, as the CDR3 cannot be located on it reliably, and the CDR3 follows TCRdb's listing. The chain has TRBV11-3 and TRBJ2-1; the table gives TRBD2 as D, unverified against the DNA. Germline V gene data show CDR1 as SGHNT and CDR2 as YENEEA. With termini counted, the CDR3 has 14 amino acids. CDR3 region: CASSFGTSGNEHFL.

Concerning this clonotype itself: It is likely a read error, because the conserved phenylalanine at the end of the CDR3 is missing. Written as DNA, the CDR3 is TGTGCCAGCAGCTTTGAGGGAGAGGGGGCCTGGAATGAGCAGTTCTCC. This translates into CASSFEGEGAWNEQFS. V gene TRBV5-6 combines with J gene TRBJ2-1, with 7 bases identical to TRBD1. CDR1 and CDR2 from the germline V gene are SGHDT and YYEEEE. The V segment lost 2 bases and the J segment 7 bases; nucleotides outside the gene matches: 12. The CDR3 length is 16 residues.

J is TRBJ2-7 and V is TRBV11-2; unclear D gene. The CDR3 covers 12 residues. V lost 1 base to trimming and J lost 4 bases, with 5 bases between them. CDR1 and CDR2 from the germline V gene are SGHAT and FQNNGV. CDR3 region: CASSLVRYEQYF. Here the CDR3 DNA reads TGTGCCAGCAGCTTAGTGAGATACGAGCAGTACTTC.

J is TRBJ2-5 and V is TRBV7-2; D might be TRBD2 (6 bases). CDR3 length: 17 residues. The V end lost 2 bases, the J end lost 5 bases, and 21 bases lay between the germline ends. Per the germline V gene, CDR1 is SGHTA and CDR2 is FQGNSA. The CDR3 DNA is TGTGCCAGCAGCTTATGCAGTTTGCGGGATCTCATCGAGACCCAGTACTTC. This translates into CASSLCSLRDLIETQYF.

Regarding this clonotype: A read error may account for a junction end that differs from germline. This chain uses TRBV19 with TRBJ2-3; D is ambiguous. The CDR3 covers 15 residues. Germline CDR1 and CDR2: LNHDA and SQIVND (reference sequence). The CDR3 DNA is TGTGCCAGTACTATTTCGCGGTCGGGCACAGATATGCAGTATTTT. Translation: CASTISRSGTDMQYF.

A note on this clonotype: Germline and junction disagree at one end, which may indicate a read error. In nucleotides, the CDR3 is TGTGCCAGCAGCTCCGTGCTGGCAGATAACACAGATACACAGTATTTT. The encoded protein is CASSSVLADNTDTQYF. This chain connects TRBV11-3 to TRBJ2-3; D gene ambiguous. Germline assignment: CDR1 SGHNT and CDR2 YENEEA. CDR3 length: 16 residues.

The J gene is TRBJ2-6, the V gene TRBV5-1; D is ambiguous. Germline CDR1 and CDR2: SGHRS and YFSETQ. With 5 bases removed from V and 4 bases from J, the gap between germline ends came to 16 bases. This CDR3 has 16 residues. CDR3 sequence reads: CASSQVSVGGANVLTF. The CDR3 DNA reads as TGCGCCAGCAGTCAGGTGAGTGTTGGCGGGGCCAACGTCCTGACTTTC.

This clonotype was counted between two and nine times. The genes are TRBV11-1 and TRBJ2-2; either TRBD1 or TRBD2 may fit D (5 bases each). The CDR3 runs 14 residues. The V end lost 6 bases, the J end lost 11 bases, and 19 bases lay between the germline ends. CDR1 and CDR2 from the germline V gene are SGHAT and FQDESV (reference sequence). Here the CDR3 reads CASSYTSDTGELFF. In nucleotides, the CDR3 is TGTGCCAGCAGTTATACTAGTGACACAGGAGAGCTGTTTTTT.

In the case of this clonotype: Mismatch with germline at one junction end may stem from a read error. The chain joins TRBV20-1 to TRBJ2-1; D might be TRBD1 or TRBD2, each matching 5 bases. Germline V CDR1 and CDR2: DFQATT, SNEGSKA (reference sequence). This CDR3 contains 11 residues. This CDR3 reads CSASMGDEQLF. CDR3 nucleotides: TGCAGTGCTAGTATGGGGGATGAGCAGTTATTC.

A single count supports this clonotype. Sequence at one end of the junction differs from germline and may be a read error. This chain links TRBV10-3 with TRBJ2-1; possibly TRBD1 or TRBD2 for D (5 bases each). CDR1 is ENHRY, CDR2 SYGVKD, per germline. CDR3 length equals 13 residues. This chain's CDR3 is CAIRDEDRHEQSF. CDR3 DNA sequence: TGTGCCATTCGGGACGAAGATAGACACGAGCAGTCCTTC.

In the case of this clonotype: A junction end diverges from the germline sequence, so it may reflect a read error. The V gene is TRBV28, the J gene TRBJ2-3, with D possibly TRBD1 on 6 matching bases. This CDR3 contains 16 residues. Germline loops: CDR1 MDHEN, CDR2 SYDVKM. The DNA of the CDR3 is TGTGCCAGCAGTTTAGAGAGACAGGAAAGCACAGATACGCACTATTTT. Translating it yields CASSLERQESTDTHYF.

Concerning this clonotype: No conserved phenylalanine or tryptophan is present at the end of the CDR3, so a read error is the likely explanation. J is TRBJ2-1 and V is TRBV4-1; D may be TRBD2 (5 bases). Per the germline V gene, CDR1 is MGHRA and CDR2 is YSYEKL. V was clipped by 3 bases and J by 3 bases, with 21 bases between them. The CDR3 runs 18 residues. CDR3 nucleotide sequence: TGCGCCAGCAGCCACTCCCTCGTTGGAGCGGCTGACTACAATGAGCAGTTCTTA. It translates to CASSHSLVGAADYNEQFL.

About this clonotype: A read error may explain this, as a much larger clone is one base away. The rearrangement joins TRBV14 to TRBJ2-2; maybe TRBD2 (5 bases). The CDR3 contains 15 residues. Germline V gene sequence: CDR1 SGHDN, CDR2 FVKESK. This CDR3 reads CASSQDLDLTGELLF. CDR3 bases: TGTGCCAGCAGCCAGGACCTAGATCTCACCGGGGAGCTGTTATTT.

Turning to this clonotype: A read error is possible here, since a much larger clone lies one base away. The rearrangement joins TRBV20-1 to TRBJ1-1; D call uncertain. The germline V gene encodes CDR1 DFQATT and CDR2 SNEGSKA (reference sequence). The CDR3 is made up of 16 amino acids. This chain's CDR3 is CSARDNQATMKTEAFF. For the CDR3, the DNA is TGCAGTGCTAGAGATAACCAGGCCACCATGAAGACTGAAGCTTTCTTT.

This clonotype was recorded many times. The V and J genes are TRBV10-3 and TRBJ2-3; TRBD1 matches at 9 bases. The J segment lost 3 bases and the V segment lost 1 base, leaving 5 bases of the junction unmatched. The CDR3 runs 16 residues. CDR1 and CDR2 (germline): ENHRY, SYGVKD. CDR3 nucleotides: TGTGCCATCAGTGAGTTGACAGGGGGTGGAACAGATACGCAGTATTTT. It codes for CAISELTGGGTDTQYF.

Details on this clonotype: The CDR3 ends on some other residue instead of the conserved phenylalanine or tryptophan, so this is likely a read error. V usage is TRBV5-4 and J usage is TRBJ2-3; 8 bases map to TRBD2. The CDR3 sequence is 16 residues long. The germline V gene has CDR1 SGHNT and CDR2 YYREEE (reference sequence). For the CDR3, the DNA is TGTGCCAGCAGCTCTATCGAGCGGGAGCCGGGAGATGCGCAGTATCTT. The encoded protein is CASSSIEREPGDAQYL.

The gene calls are TRBV5-1 and TRBJ2-5, with unresolved D. Between the trimmed V and J ends, which lost 8 bases and 5 bases, there was a span of 19 bases. The CDR3 consists of 14 residues. Germline values: CDR1 SGHRS, CDR2 YFSETQ. CDR3 in amino acids: CASRLANTEETQYF. The CDR3 region has the DNA TGCGCCAGTAGATTGGCCAATACAGAGGAGACCCAGTACTTC.